The present TCR beta chain was sequenced within a study of read filtering for tumor transcriptome and immune sequencing. From approximately 430 ng of RNA, a library with molecular barcoded alpha/delta and beta/gamma adaptors was made. TCRdb ran MiXCR on the reads and lists one entry per CDR3 protein. The repertoire holds about 57,000 distinct CDR3 sequences, with 20% to 25% as singletons. Overall study results and limits: Correlation between methods rose after single-read clonotypes were removed.

Sampling of bone marrow took place during active disease in every patient. The germline gives CDR1 SGHTA, CDR2 FQGTGA. CDR3 length: 19 amino acids. Trimming shortened V by 5 bases and J by 2 bases, and 26 bases separated the two germline ends. This clonotype was counted at least ten times. Its specificity is unknown. The origin of this receptor is a donor at least 40 years old with multiple myeloma. This chain joins TRBV7-3 and TRBJ2-3, with D tentatively TRBD2 (5 bases). Input material: a population of CD138-negative cells sorted from bone marrow. The CDR3 is CASSLLGDIPADPTDTQYF. The CDR3, as DNA: TGTGCCAGCAGCCTGCTTGGAGACATACCAGCGGATCCCACAGATACGCAGTATTTT.